This T cell receptor (beta chain) was sequenced for a study of T cell changes during pregnancy in multiple sclerosis. Sequenced by immunoSEQ multiplex PCR; TCRdb stores in-frame clones only, minus some. The table lists 40,000 or so clones, roughly 90% of them singletons. This receptor was obtained from a female donor with multiple sclerosis, enrolled in a pregnancy study. The specimen was CD8+ T cells from peripheral blood mononuclear cells, collected before pregnancy.

CDR3 bases: TGTGCCAGCAGCACCGGGACTAGCCTCTCCGGGGAGCTGTTTTTT. Encoded protein: CASSTGTSLSGELFF. The V call is TRBV7-8, the J call TRBJ2-2, with TRBD2 identical over 9 bases. The junction had 7 bases not matched to a gene; V was cut back by 5 bases and J by 6 bases. Germline CDR1 reads SGHVS; CDR2 reads FQNEAQ. This CDR3 has 15 residues.